This T cell receptor beta chain was identified in a study of TIL therapy for anti-PD-1-resistant metastatic lung cancer. Study in general: Tumors carried a median roughly 1.5 non-synonymous mutations per megabase.

The libraries were made with immunoSEQ v3. Sequencing depth was around 2.2 million read pairs for survey level, roughly 5-6.5 million for deep. Clones were read by immunoSEQ multiplex PCR, and TCRdb kept only the in-frame ones, dropping some. The sample holds about 17,000 clones, about 80% seen once. Time point defined: pre-treatment sample, taken before nivolumab and TIL therapy. V lost 4 bases and J 3 bases, leaving 10 bases between the germline ends. The germline V gene has CDR1 MNHEY and CDR2 SMNVEV (reference sequence). The CDR3 is 15 amino acids. The starting material was blood, obtained at baseline. This TCR was sampled from a person aged 25 to 85 with non-small cell lung cancer. The rearrangement links TRBV27 to TRBJ2-6; D gene ambiguous. The CDR3 coding sequence is TGTGCCAGCAGTTCCTGGGCTGTTGGGGCCAACGTCCTGACTTTC. Protein product: CASSSWAVGANVLTF.